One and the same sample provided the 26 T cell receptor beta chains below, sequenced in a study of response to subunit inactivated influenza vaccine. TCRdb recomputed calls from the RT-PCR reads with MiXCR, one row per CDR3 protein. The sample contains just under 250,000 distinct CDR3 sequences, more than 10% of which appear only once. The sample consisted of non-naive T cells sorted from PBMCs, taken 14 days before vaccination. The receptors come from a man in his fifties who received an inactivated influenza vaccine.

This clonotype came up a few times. CDR3 residues: CASSLGTGNSYEQYF. The CDR3 DNA reads TGCGCCAGCAGCTTGGGGACGGGGAACTCCTACGAGCAGTACTTC. The chain couples TRBV5-1 to TRBJ2-7; D is possibly TRBD2 (5 bases). The CDR3 contains 15 residues. Trimming pared 0 bases from V and 0 bases from J, leaving 10 bases between. Looked up from germline, CDR1 is SGHRS and CDR2 is YFSETQ. Using reference TRBV5-1 and TRBJ2-7 for the parts outside the CDR3, the full variable domain is KAGVTQTPRYLIKTRGQQVTLSCSPISGHRSVSWYQQTPGQGLQFLFEYFSETQRNKGNFPGRFSGRQFSNSRSEMNVSTLELGDSALYLCASSLGTGNSYEQYFGPGTRLTVT.

The CDR3 bases are TGTGCCAGTAGTATCCAGACTGGGAGCTCCTACGAGCAGTACTTC. Translation gives CASSIQTGSSYEQYF. The chain has TRBV19 and TRBJ2-7; D may be TRBD2 (5 bases). Germline V gene lookup returns CDR1 LNHDA and CDR2 SQIVND (reference sequence). This CDR3 is 15 amino acids long. The ends were cut back, 3 bases at V and 0 bases at J, with 12 bases in the middle.

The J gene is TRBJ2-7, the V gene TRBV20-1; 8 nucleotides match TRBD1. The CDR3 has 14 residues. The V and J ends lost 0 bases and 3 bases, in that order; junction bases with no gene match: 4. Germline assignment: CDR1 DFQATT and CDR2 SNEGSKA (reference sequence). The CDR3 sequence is CSARDRQGIYEQYF. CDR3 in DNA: TGCAGTGCTAGAGATAGACAGGGGATCTACGAGCAGTACTTC.

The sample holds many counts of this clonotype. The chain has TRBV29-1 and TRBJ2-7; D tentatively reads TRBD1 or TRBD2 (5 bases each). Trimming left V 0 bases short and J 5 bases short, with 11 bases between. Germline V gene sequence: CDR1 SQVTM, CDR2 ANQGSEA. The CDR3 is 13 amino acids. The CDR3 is CSVEEGRGNEQYF. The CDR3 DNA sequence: TGCAGCGTTGAAGAGGGTCGGGGCAACGAGCAGTACTTC.

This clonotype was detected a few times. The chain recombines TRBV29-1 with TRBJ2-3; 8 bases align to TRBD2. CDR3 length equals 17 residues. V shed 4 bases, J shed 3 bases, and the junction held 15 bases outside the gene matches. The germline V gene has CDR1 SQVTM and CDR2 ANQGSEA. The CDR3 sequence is CSVAGRSAGGRTDTQYF. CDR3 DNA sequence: TGCAGCGTTGCCGGCCGGTCGGCGGGAGGACGGACAGATACGCAGTATTTT.

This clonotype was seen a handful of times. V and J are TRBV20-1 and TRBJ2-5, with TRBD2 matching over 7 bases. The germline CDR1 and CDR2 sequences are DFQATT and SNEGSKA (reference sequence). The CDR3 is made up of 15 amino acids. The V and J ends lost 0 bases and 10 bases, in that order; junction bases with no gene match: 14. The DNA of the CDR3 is TGCAGTGCTAGAGATCCGGGGGGTAACAAGAGAGACCAGTACTTC. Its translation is CSARDPGGNKRDQYF.

This chain's CDR3 is CASREGTNSPLHF. In DNA form, the CDR3 reads TGTGCCAGCCGGGAGGGGACTAATTCACCCCTCCACTTT. V usage is TRBV12-3 or TRBV12-4 and J usage is TRBJ1-6; tentatively, D is TRBD1 (5 bases). V dropped 8 bases and J dropped 6 bases, with 11 bases sitting between them. The CDR3 length is 13 residues.

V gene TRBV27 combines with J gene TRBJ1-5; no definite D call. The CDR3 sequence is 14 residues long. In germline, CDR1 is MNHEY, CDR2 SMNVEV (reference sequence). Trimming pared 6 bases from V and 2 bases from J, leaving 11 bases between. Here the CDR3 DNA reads TGTGCCAGCAGCCGTAATGACGGCAATCAGCCCCAGCATTTT. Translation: CASSRNDGNQPQHF.

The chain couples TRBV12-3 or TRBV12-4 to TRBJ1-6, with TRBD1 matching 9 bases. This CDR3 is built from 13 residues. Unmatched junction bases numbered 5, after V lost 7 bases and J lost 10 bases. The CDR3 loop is CASTGTGSSPLHF. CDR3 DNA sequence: TGTGCCAGCACCGGGACAGGGTCCTCACCCCTCCACTTT.

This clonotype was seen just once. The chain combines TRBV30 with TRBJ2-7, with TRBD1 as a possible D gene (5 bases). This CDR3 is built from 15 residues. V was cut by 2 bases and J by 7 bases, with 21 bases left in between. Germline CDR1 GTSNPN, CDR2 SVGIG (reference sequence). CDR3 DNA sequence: TGTGCCTGGAGTCCGCTGGGGCTAGAAGTTGGAGAGCAGTACTTC. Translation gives CAWSPLGLEVGEQYF.

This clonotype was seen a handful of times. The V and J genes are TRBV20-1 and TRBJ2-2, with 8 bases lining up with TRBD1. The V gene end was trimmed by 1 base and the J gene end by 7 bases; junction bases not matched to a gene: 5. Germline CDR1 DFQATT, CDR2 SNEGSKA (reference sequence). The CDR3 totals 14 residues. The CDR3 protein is CSARAQGASGELFF. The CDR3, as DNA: TGCAGTGCTAGAGCCCAGGGGGCGAGCGGGGAGCTGTTTTTT.

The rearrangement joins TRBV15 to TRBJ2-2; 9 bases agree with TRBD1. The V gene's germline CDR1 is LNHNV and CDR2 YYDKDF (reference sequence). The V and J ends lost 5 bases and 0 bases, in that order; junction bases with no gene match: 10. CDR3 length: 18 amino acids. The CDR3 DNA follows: TGTGCCACCAGCCCCCGGACAGGGGCGCCTACGAACACCGGGGAGCTGTTTTTT. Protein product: CATSPRTGAPTNTGELFF.

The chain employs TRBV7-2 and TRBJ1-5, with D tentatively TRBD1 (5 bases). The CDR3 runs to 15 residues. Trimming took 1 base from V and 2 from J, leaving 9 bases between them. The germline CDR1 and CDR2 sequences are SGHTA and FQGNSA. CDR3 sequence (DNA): TGTGCCAGCAGCTTAGAGCAGGGAGGCAATCAGCCCCAGCATTTT. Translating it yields CASSLEQGGNQPQHF.

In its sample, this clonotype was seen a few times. The DNA for the CDR3 is TGTGCCAGCAGCTTAGTTAGGGGGCCGAATCAGCCCCAGCATTTT. Residues: CASSLVRGPNQPQHF. The chain carries TRBV7-2 and TRBJ1-5; TRBD1 aligns across 7 bases. The CDR3 extends over 15 amino acids. CDR1 is SGHTA, CDR2 FQGNSA, per germline. V gave up 1 base and J gave up 4 bases; unmatched junction bases: 4.

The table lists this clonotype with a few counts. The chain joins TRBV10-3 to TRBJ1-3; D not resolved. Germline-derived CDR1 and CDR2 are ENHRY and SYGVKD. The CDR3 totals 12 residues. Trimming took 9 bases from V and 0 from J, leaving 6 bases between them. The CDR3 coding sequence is TGTGCCATTATAACCTCTGGAAACACCATATATTTT. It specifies CAIITSGNTIYF.

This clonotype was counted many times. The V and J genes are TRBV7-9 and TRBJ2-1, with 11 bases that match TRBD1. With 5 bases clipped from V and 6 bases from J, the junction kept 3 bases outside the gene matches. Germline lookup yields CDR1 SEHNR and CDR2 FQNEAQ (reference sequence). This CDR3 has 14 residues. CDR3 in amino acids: CASSTGTGGNEQFF. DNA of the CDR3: TGTGCCAGCAGCACGGGGACAGGGGGCAATGAGCAGTTCTTC.

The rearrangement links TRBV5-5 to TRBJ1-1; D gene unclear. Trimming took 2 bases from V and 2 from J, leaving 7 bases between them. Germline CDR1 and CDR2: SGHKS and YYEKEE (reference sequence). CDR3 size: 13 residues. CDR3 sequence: CASSLLDNTEAFF. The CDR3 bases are TGTGCCAGCAGCTTACTTGACAACACTGAAGCTTTCTTT. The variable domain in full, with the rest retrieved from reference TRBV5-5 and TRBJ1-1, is DAGVTQSPTHLIKTRGQQVTLRCSPISGHKSVSWYQQVLGQGPQFIFQYYEKEERGRGNFPDRFSARQFPNYSSELNVNALLLGDSALYLCASSLLDNTEAFFGQGTRLTVV.

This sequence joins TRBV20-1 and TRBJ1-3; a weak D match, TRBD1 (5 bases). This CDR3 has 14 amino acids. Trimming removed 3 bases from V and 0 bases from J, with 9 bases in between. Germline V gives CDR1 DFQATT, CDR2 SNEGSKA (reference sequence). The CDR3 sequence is CSASPGSSGNTIYF. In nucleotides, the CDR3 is TGCAGTGCTAGCCCAGGGAGCTCTGGAAACACCATATATTTT.

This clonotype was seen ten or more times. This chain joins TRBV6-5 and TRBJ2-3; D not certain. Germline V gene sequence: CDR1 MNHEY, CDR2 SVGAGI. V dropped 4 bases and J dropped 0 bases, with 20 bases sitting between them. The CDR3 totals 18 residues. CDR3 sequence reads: CASSSLWSRRTSTDTQYF. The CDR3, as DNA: TGTGCCAGCAGTTCATTGTGGAGTCGGCGCACTAGCACAGATACGCAGTATTTT.

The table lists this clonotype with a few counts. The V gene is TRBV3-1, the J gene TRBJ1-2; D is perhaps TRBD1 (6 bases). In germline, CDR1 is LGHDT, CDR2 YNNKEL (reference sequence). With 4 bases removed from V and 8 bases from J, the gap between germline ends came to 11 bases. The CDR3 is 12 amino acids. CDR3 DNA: TGTGCCAGCAGCCTGTACAGGGACGGCTACACCTTC. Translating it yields CASSLYRDGYTF.

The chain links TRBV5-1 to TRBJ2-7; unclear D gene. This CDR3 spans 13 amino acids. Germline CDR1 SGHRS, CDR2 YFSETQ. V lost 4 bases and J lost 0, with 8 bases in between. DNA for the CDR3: TGCGCCAGCAGCCCAGCCTCCTCCTACGAGCAGTACTTC. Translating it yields CASSPASSYEQYF.

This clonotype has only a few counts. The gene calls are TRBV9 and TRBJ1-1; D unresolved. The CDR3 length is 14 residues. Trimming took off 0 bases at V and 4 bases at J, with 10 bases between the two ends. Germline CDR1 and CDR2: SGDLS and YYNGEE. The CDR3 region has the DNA TGTGCCAGCAGCGTAGAGGTTTCGCCCACTGAAGCTTTCTTT. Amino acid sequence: CASSVEVSPTEAFF.

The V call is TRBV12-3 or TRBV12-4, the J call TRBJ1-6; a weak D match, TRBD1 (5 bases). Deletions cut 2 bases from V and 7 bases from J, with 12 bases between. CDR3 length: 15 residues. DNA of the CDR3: TGTGCCAGCAGTTTACGGGGACTGGGGAATTCACCCCTCCACTTT. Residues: CASSLRGLGNSPLHF.

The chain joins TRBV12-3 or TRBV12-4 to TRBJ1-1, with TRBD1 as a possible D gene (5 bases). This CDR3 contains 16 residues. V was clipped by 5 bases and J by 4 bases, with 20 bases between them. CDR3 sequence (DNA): TGTGCCAGCAGTCCCCAACAAGCAGGGTCTGGCACTGAAGCTTTCTTT. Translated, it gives CASSPQQAGSGTEAFF.

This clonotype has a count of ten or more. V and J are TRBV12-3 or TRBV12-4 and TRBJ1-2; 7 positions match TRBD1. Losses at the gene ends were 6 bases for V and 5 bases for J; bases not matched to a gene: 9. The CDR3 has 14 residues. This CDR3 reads CASRSTGTEYGYTF. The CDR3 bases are TGTGCCAGCAGAAGCACCGGGACAGAGTATGGCTACACCTTC.

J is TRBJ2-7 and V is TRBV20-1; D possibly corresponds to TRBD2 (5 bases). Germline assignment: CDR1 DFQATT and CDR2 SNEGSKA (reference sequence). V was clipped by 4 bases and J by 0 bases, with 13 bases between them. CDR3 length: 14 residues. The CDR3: CSATRRGYSYEQYF. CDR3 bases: TGCAGTGCTACCAGACGGGGTTACTCCTACGAGCAGTACTTC.